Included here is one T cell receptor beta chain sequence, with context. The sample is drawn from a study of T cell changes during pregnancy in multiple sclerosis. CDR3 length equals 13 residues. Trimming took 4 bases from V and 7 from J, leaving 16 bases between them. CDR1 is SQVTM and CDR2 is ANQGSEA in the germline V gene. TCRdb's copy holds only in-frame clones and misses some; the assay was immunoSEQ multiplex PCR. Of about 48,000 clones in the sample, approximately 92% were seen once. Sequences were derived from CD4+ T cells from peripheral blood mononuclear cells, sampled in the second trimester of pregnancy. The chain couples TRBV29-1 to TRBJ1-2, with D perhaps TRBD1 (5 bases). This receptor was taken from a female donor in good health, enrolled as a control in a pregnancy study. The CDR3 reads CSVGARVSLGYTF. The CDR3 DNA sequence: TGCAGCGTTGGAGCCAGGGTCAGTCTTGGCTACACCTTC.